Sequencing of this T cell receptor (beta chain) was carried out in a study of CD8 T cells in Susac syndrome. As regards this clonotype: No antigen is known for it.

Overall study findings and caveats: Susac-specific public clones were found in both the total CD8+ and the CD8+ TEMRA repertoires, with over 15 in the former and roughly 5 in the latter. CD8+ clonal expansion in Susac was maximal in TEMRA cells and in active patients.

Germline V gives CDR1 SEHNR, CDR2 FQNEAQ (reference sequence). Trimming left V 5 bases short and J 6 bases short, with 11 bases between. The CDR3 has 12 residues. Random hexamers primed reverse transcription of 0.5 to 1 ug RNA. Amplification of TCR beta CDR3 across 54 Vbeta and 13 Jbeta was performed with immunoSEQ multiplex PCR. Each CDR3 protein gets one entry after TCRdb re-called the immunoSEQ multiplex PCR reads with MiXCR. Among about 120,000 distinct CDR3 sequences listed, around 94% were seen once. This sequence originates from a human donor with Susac syndrome. The sequencing input was CD8+ T cells from PBMCs. The chain joins TRBV7-9 to TRBJ2-7; D remains ambiguous. The CDR3 loop reads CASSRPSGEQYF. The CDR3 DNA sequence: TGTGCCAGCAGCCGTCCCTCGGGCGAGCAGTACTTC.